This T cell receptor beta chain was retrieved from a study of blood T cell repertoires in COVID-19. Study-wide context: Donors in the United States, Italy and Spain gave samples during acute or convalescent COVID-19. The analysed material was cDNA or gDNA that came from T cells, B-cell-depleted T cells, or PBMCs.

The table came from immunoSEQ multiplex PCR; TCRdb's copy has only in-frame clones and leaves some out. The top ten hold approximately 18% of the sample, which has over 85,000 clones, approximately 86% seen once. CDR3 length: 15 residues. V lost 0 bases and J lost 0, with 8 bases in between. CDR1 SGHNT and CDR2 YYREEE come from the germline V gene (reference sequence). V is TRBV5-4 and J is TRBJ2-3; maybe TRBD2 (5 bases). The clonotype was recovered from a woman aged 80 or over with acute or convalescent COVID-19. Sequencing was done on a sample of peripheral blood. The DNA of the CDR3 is TGTGCCAGCAGCTTGGGGGGAGCTAGCACAGATACGCAGTATTTT. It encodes CASSLGGASTDTQYF.